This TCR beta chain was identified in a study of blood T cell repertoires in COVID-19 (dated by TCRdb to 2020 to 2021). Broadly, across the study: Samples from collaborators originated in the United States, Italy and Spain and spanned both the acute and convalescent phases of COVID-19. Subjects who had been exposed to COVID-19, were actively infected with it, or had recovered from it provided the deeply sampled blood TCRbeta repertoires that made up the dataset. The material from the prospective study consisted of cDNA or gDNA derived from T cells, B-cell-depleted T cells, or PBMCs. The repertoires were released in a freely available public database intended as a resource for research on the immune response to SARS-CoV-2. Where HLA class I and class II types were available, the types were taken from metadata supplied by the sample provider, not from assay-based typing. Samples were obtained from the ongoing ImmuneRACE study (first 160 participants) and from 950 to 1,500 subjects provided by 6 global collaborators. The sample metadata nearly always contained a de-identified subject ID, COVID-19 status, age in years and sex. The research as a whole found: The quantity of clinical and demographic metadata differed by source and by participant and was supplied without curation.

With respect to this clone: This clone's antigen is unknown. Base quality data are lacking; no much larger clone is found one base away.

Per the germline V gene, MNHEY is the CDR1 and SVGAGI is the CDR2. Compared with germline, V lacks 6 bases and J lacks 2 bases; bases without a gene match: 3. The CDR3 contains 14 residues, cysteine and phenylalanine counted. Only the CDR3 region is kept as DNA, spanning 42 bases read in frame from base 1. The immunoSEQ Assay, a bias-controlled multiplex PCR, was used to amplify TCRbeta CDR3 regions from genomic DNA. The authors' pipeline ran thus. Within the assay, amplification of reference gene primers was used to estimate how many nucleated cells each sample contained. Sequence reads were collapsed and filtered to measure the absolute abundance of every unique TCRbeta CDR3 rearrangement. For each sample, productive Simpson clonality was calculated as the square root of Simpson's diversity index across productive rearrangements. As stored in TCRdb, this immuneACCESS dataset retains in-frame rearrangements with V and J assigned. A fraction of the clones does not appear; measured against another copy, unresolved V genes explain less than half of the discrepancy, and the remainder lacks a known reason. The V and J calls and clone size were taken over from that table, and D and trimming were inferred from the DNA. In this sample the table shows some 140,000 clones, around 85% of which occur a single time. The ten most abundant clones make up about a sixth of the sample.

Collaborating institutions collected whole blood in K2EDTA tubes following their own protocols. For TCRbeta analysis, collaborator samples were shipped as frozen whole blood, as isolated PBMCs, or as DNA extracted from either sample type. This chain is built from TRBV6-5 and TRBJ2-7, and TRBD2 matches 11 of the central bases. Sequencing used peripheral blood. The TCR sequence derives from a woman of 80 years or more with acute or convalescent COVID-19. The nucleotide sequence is TGTGCCAGCAGCACGACTAGCGGGGCCTACGAGCAGTACTTC. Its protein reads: CASSTTSGAYEQYF.